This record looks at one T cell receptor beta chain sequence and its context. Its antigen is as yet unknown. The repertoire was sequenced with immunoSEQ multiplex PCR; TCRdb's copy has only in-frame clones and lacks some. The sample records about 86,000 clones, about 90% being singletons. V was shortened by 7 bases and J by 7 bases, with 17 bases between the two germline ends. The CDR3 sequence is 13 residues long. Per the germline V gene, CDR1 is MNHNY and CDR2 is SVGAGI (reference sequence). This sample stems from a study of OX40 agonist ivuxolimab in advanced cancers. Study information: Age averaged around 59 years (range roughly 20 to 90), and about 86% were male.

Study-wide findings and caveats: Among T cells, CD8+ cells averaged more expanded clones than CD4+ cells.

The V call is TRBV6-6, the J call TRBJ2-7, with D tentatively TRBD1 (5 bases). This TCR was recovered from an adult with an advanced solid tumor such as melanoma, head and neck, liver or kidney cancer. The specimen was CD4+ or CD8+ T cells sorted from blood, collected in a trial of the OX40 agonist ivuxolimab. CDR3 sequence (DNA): TGTGCCAGCACCAACCGACAGTCATGGGAGCAGTACTTC. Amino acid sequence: CASTNRQSWEQYF.